Listed here are 22 T cell receptor beta chains from one sample, sequenced in a study of technical replicates of blood from a few donors. TCRdb keeps only in-frame clones here, not all; method: immunoSEQ multiplex PCR. Seen here are more than 90,000 clones, around 96% observed once, and the top ten hold approximately 0.26%. The sample was T cells isolated from PBMCs. The receptor set was obtained from a human donor in good health.

J is TRBJ1-2 and V is TRBV28, with D maybe TRBD1 (5 bases). Between the trimmed V and J ends, which lost 2 bases and 1 base, there was a span of 14 bases. CDR1 is MDHEN and CDR2 is SYDVKM in the germline V gene. The CDR3 is made up of 16 amino acids. The CDR3 spells CASSLPGGAHNYGYTF. The DNA for the CDR3 is TGTGCCAGCAGTTTACCAGGAGGGGCTCATAACTATGGCTACACCTTC.

The chain links TRBV13 to TRBJ2-7; 9 bases map to TRBD2. The CDR3 has 20 amino acids. The V segment lost 3 bases and the J segment 0 bases; nucleotides outside the gene matches: 18. Germline CDR1 reads PRHDT; CDR2 reads FYEKMQ (reference sequence). The CDR3: CASSFKFGEIAGEISYEQYF. In DNA form, the CDR3 reads TGTGCCAGCAGCTTTAAGTTTGGGGAAATAGCGGGAGAAATCTCCTACGAGCAGTACTTC.

The V call is TRBV18, the J call TRBJ1-1, with D perhaps TRBD1 (5 bases). Germline V gene data show CDR1 as KGHSH and CDR2 as LQKENI. The CDR3 loop spans 15 amino acids. Trimming left V 3 bases short and J 6 bases short, with 17 bases between. The CDR3 loop is CASSPREGRLAEAFF. The CDR3 DNA is TGTGCCAGCTCACCCCGGGAGGGGAGGTTGGCTGAAGCTTTCTTT.

The V and J genes are TRBV27 and TRBJ2-2, with D possibly matching TRBD2 (5 bases). Germline V gene lookup returns CDR1 MNHEY and CDR2 SMNVEV (reference sequence). This CDR3 is built from 15 residues. V lost 3 bases and J lost 6, with 14 bases in between. This CDR3 is CASSFASGVSGELFF. CDR3 nucleotides: TGTGCCAGCAGTTTCGCCAGCGGTGTTTCCGGGGAGCTGTTTTTT.

The genes are TRBV7-2 and TRBJ2-5, with D uncertain. The CDR3 runs to 14 residues. V was trimmed by 5 bases and J by 4 bases, leaving 14 bases between them. CDR1 and CDR2 from the germline V gene are SGHTA and FQGNSA. Written as DNA, the CDR3 is TGTGCCAGCAGCACCCAGATCGTCTCAGAGACCCAGTACTTC. It is translated as CASSTQIVSETQYF.

The chain joins TRBV9 to TRBJ2-3; 8 bases fit TRBD2. V gave up 3 bases and J gave up 6 bases; unmatched junction bases: 6. CDR1 and CDR2 from the germline V gene are SGDLS and YYNGEE. The CDR3 has 14 residues. Written as DNA, the CDR3 is TGTGCCAGCAGCGCCAGCGGGGGACGTGATACGCAGTATTTT. Translated, it gives CASSASGGRDTQYF.

The rearrangement links TRBV30 to TRBJ1-2; TRBD1 matches 7 bases. From germline, CDR1 is GTSNPN and CDR2 SVGIG (reference sequence). The CDR3 totals 14 residues. The V segment lost 0 bases and the J segment 7 bases; nucleotides outside the gene matches: 8. DNA of the CDR3: TGTGCCTGGAGTGTCGGAACAGGGGTCGGTGGCTACACCTTC. Its translation: CAWSVGTGVGGYTF.

The chain joins TRBV4-1 to TRBJ2-1; 9 nucleotides line up with TRBD1. Unmatched junction bases numbered 10, after V lost 0 bases and J lost 7 bases. Germline loops: CDR1 MGHRA, CDR2 YSYEKL. The CDR3 totals 17 residues. CDR3 sequence: CASSQDHTGGNGNEQFF. The CDR3 DNA follows: TGCGCCAGCAGCCAAGATCATACAGGGGGCAACGGGAATGAGCAGTTCTTC.

The rearrangement links TRBV28 to TRBJ2-1; 7 nucleotides align to TRBD1. The V segment lost 2 bases and the J segment 5 bases; nucleotides outside the gene matches: 6. The germline gives CDR1 MDHEN, CDR2 SYDVKM. The CDR3 runs to 15 residues. Written as DNA, the CDR3 is TGTGCCAGCAGTTTACACAGGGGATTGGACAATGAGCAGTTCTTC. Amino acid sequence: CASSLHRGLDNEQFF.

The chain has TRBV5-6 and TRBJ2-1, with 10 bases identical to TRBD2. This CDR3 has 14 amino acids. Germline loops: CDR1 SGHDT, CDR2 YYEEEE. The V gene end was trimmed by 3 bases and the J gene end by 9 bases; junction bases not matched to a gene: 6. CDR3 amino acids: CASSWDLAGVEQFF. The CDR3 DNA follows: TGTGCCAGCAGCTGGGACCTAGCGGGAGTTGAGCAGTTCTTC.

V and J are TRBV14 and TRBJ2-5; no clear D. CDR1 and CDR2 (germline): SGHDN, FVKESK. Trimming pared 1 base from V and 6 bases from J, leaving 9 bases between. This CDR3 has 13 residues. CDR3 in amino acids: CASSQVGEQTQYF. As DNA, the CDR3 is TGTGCCAGCAGCCAAGTCGGAGAGCAGACCCAGTACTTC.

The genes are TRBV10-1 and TRBJ1-2; 7 bases match TRBD1. This CDR3 comprises 14 residues. The V gene's germline CDR1 is WNHNN and CDR2 SYGVQD (reference sequence). V was pared by 4 bases and J by 4 bases, with 6 bases of the junction left unmatched. CDR3 loop: CASSAGDSVYGYTF. Written as DNA, the CDR3 is TGCGCCAGCAGTGCGGGGGACAGCGTCTATGGCTACACCTTC.

The chain joins TRBV18 to TRBJ1-5; D is unresolved. Germline values: CDR1 KGHSH, CDR2 LQKENI. This CDR3 is 13 amino acids long. Between the trimmed V and J ends, which lost 2 bases and 0 bases, there was a span of 2 bases. CDR3 loop: CASSPYSNQPQHF. The CDR3, as DNA: TGTGCCAGCTCACCATATAGCAATCAGCCCCAGCATTTT.

This sequence joins TRBV5-1 and TRBJ1-4; D might be TRBD1 (5 bases). Trimming removed 0 bases from V and 3 bases from J, with 21 bases in between. The CDR3 contains 19 residues. The germline CDR1 and CDR2 sequences are SGHRS and YFSETQ. This chain's CDR3 is CASSLGVLGGTLSNEKLFF. The CDR3 DNA is TGCGCCAGCAGCTTGGGGGTTTTAGGAGGGACCCTCTCTAATGAAAAACTGTTTTTT.

This clone came up once. The chain has TRBV6-5 and TRBJ1-2; the match to TRBD1 covers 8 bases. The CDR3 loop spans 13 amino acids. Germline loops: CDR1 MNHEY, CDR2 SVGAGI. Trimming took 7 bases from V and 7 from J; bases not matched to a gene: 8. The CDR3 protein is CASTLRQGSGYTF. CDR3 nucleotides: TGTGCCAGCACCTTGAGACAGGGGAGTGGCTACACCTTC.

V is TRBV15 and J is TRBJ1-2; TRBD1 agrees at 7 bases. The CDR3 extends over 13 amino acids. CDR1 and CDR2 from the germline V gene are LNHNV and YYDKDF (reference sequence). The junction had 1 base not matched to a gene; V was cut back by 5 bases and J by 1 base. CDR3 sequence: CATSDRVNYGYTF. The CDR3 DNA is TGTGCCACCAGCGACAGGGTTAACTATGGCTACACCTTC.

This rearrangement joins TRBV12-5 to TRBJ2-1; 7 bases fit TRBD1. Losses at the gene ends were 8 bases for V and 3 bases for J; bases not matched to a gene: 7. The CDR3 totals 14 residues. The germline gives CDR1 LGHNT, CDR2 FRNRAP. This CDR3 reads CASLRDSNYNEQFF. The DNA of the CDR3 is TGTGCTAGTCTCCGGGACAGTAACTACAATGAGCAGTTCTTC.

This clone was picked up one time. The V and J genes are TRBV7-9 and TRBJ2-5; D is perhaps TRBD2 (6 bases). The V gene's germline CDR1 is SEHNR and CDR2 FQNEAQ (reference sequence). The CDR3 consists of 13 residues. The germline V and J ends were trimmed by 4 bases and 5 bases, with 11 bases remaining between them. CDR3: CASSWDLGETQYF. CDR3 DNA sequence: TGTGCCAGCAGCTGGGACTTAGGCGAGACCCAGTACTTC.

The chain is built from TRBV5-1 and TRBJ2-6; D ambiguous. With 7 bases removed from V and 2 bases from J, the gap between germline ends came to 16 bases. The length of the CDR3 is 16 residues. Germline assignment: CDR1 SGHRS and CDR2 YFSETQ. In nucleotides, the CDR3 is TGCGCCAGCGGAGATCTCGTAACGACTGGGGCCAACGTCCTGACTTTC. The encoded protein is CASGDLVTTGANVLTF.

This clone was seen just once. The rearrangement links TRBV6-1 to TRBJ1-2, with 10 nucleotides matching TRBD1. V lost 4 bases and J lost 7; bases outside the gene matches: 12. This CDR3 has 16 amino acids. The germline CDR1 and CDR2 sequences are MNHNS and SASEGT. CDR3 in amino acids: CASSAAGTGVRTGYTF. The CDR3 bases are TGTGCCAGCAGTGCAGCCGGGACAGGGGTCAGGACTGGCTACACCTTC.

The chain recombines TRBV7-9 with TRBJ2-7; unclear D gene. V was pared by 1 base and J by 2 bases, with 3 bases between. Germline V gene lookup returns CDR1 SEHNR and CDR2 FQNEAQ (reference sequence). The CDR3 totals 12 residues. The CDR3 sequence: CASSLVTYEQYF. In DNA, the CDR3 is TGTGCCAGCAGCTTAGTCACCTACGAGCAGTACTTC.

This chain uses TRBV2 with TRBJ2-5; possibly TRBD1 for D (5 bases). Germline V gives CDR1 SNHLY, CDR2 FYNNEI. The CDR3 has 15 amino acids. The germline V and J ends were trimmed by 2 bases and 1 base, with 11 bases remaining between them. The CDR3 sequence: CASSESTVTQETQYF. The CDR3 DNA is TGTGCCAGCAGTGAATCGACAGTTACCCAAGAGACCCAGTACTTC.